These 27 T cell receptor beta chains originate from one sample sequenced in a study of T cell changes during pregnancy in multiple sclerosis (dated by TCRdb to between 2018 and 2021). The method was the immunoSEQ multiplex PCR assay. The source is immuneACCESS, and TCRdb retained only in-frame sequences with V and J called. Part of the clones is not carried over; for the studies checked, unresolved V genes explain less than half of this, and the remainder is unexplained. The sample includes roughly 60,000 clones, with about 96% observed a single time. 2% to 3% of the sample is taken by the ten largest. Sequenced material: CD8+ T cells from peripheral blood mononuclear cells, taken after pregnancy. The receptors originated from a female donor with multiple sclerosis, enrolled in a pregnancy study.

This clone has only one observation. The chain uses TRBV25-1 and TRBJ2-3; 10 bases agree with TRBD2. The CDR3 contains 15 residues. Germline CDR1 is MGHDK and CDR2 is SYGVNS. The V and J ends lost 1 base and 3 bases, in that order; junction bases with no gene match: 1. In DNA form, the CDR3 reads TGTGCCAGCAGTGAATCACTAGCGGGGACAGATACGCAGTATTTT. Protein sequence: CASSESLAGTDTQYF.

The genes are TRBV13 and TRBJ2-3; 8 bases fit TRBD1. This CDR3 has 15 residues. J was trimmed by 4 bases and V by 4 bases; bases with no gene match: 7. Germline CDR1 and CDR2: PRHDT and FYEKMQ (reference sequence). This chain's CDR3 is CASSWTGKGSDTQYF. The CDR3 DNA reads as TGTGCCAGCAGCTGGACAGGGAAGGGGTCAGATACGCAGTATTTT.

The chain is built from TRBV9 and TRBJ1-1; tentatively, D is TRBD1 (5 bases). Germline V CDR1 and CDR2: SGDLS, YYNGEE. There are 14 residues in the CDR3. Trimming removed 0 bases at V and 4 bases at J, with 10 bases between. In DNA, the CDR3 is TGTGCCAGCAGCGTAGACGGGGACTCCACTGAAGCTTTCTTT. Its protein is CASSVDGDSTEAFF.

V gene TRBV27 combines with J gene TRBJ2-1, with 12 bases identical to TRBD2. Trimming removed 5 bases from V and 0 bases from J; junction bases left unmatched: 17. CDR3 length equals 21 residues. Germline V gene lookup returns CDR1 MNHEY and CDR2 SMNVEV (reference sequence). As DNA, the CDR3 is TGTGCCAGCAGTACTGTCTCCCCACTAGCGGGAGGTTTCAGCTCCTACAATGAGCAGTTCTTC. It codes for CASSTVSPLAGGFSSYNEQFF.

The chain uses TRBV2 and TRBJ2-2; D uncertain. Germline loops: CDR1 SNHLY, CDR2 FYNNEI. CDR3 length: 14 amino acids. V lost 3 bases, J lost 5 bases, and 10 bases lay in between. The CDR3 reads CASSEPEVTGELFF. As DNA, the CDR3 is TGTGCCAGCAGTGAGCCCGAGGTGACCGGGGAGCTGTTTTTT.

The rearrangement uses TRBV29-1 and TRBJ1-2, with 9 bases fitting TRBD1. Looked up from germline, CDR1 is SQVTM and CDR2 is ANQGSEA. This CDR3 is built from 15 residues. V shed 4 bases, J shed 4 bases, and the junction held 10 bases outside the gene matches. The CDR3 DNA sequence: TGCAGCGTTGCTACGGGACAGGGCCAGGGCTATGGCTACACCTTC. It yields the protein CSVATGQGQGYGYTF.

The CDR3 here is CASSFGRGPYEQYF. The CDR3 DNA sequence: TGTGCCAGCAGTTTCGGCCGGGGTCCCTACGAGCAGTACTTC. The genes are TRBV27 and TRBJ2-7, with D tentatively TRBD2 (5 bases). The CDR3 sequence is 14 residues long. V was trimmed by 3 bases and J by 2 bases, leaving 11 bases between them. Germline values: CDR1 MNHEY, CDR2 SMNVEV (reference sequence).

To note about this clone: An end of the junction does not agree with germline; a read error may underlie this. The J gene is TRBJ2-3, the V gene TRBV7-7, with 9 positions matching TRBD2. Germline V lookup: CDR1 SSHAT, CDR2 FNYEAQ (reference sequence). This CDR3 spans 15 amino acids. CDR3 in DNA: TGTGCTAGCAGTCGACTAGCGGATTCCACAGATACGCAGTATTTT. This encodes CASSRLADSTDTQYF.

This clone was seen once. DNA for the CDR3: TGTGCCAGCAGTTTATCGGGACTAGTAAGCAATGAGCAGTTCTTC. It encodes CASSLSGLVSNEQFF. The rearrangement uses TRBV27 and TRBJ2-1; 8 nucleotides line up with TRBD2. Losses at the gene ends were 0 bases for V and 6 bases for J; bases not matched to a gene: 4. The CDR3 has 15 residues. Germline lookup yields CDR1 MNHEY and CDR2 SMNVEV (reference sequence).

V and J are TRBV29-1 and TRBJ2-1; 12 nucleotides align to TRBD2. Losses at the gene ends were 2 bases for V and 4 bases for J; bases not matched to a gene: 6. Germline lookup yields CDR1 SQVTM and CDR2 ANQGSEA. This CDR3 comprises 16 residues. In DNA, the CDR3 is TGCAGCGTTGAACTAGCGGGAGGGTCCGATTACAATGAGCAGTTCTTC. It is translated as CSVELAGGSDYNEQFF.

This chain links TRBV6-5 with TRBJ2-7; D gene unclear. The CDR3 extends over 12 amino acids. Germline values: CDR1 MNHEY, CDR2 SVGAGI. The V end lost 5 bases, the J end lost 3 bases, and 8 bases lay between the germline ends. CDR3 coding DNA: TGTGCCAGCAGTACCCACAGCTACGAGCAGTACTTC. This encodes CASSTHSYEQYF.

The chain joins TRBV29-1 to TRBJ2-1; 8 bases match TRBD2. The CDR3 has 13 residues. Trimming took 4 bases from V and 4 from J; bases not matched to a gene: 3. Looked up from germline, CDR1 is SQVTM and CDR2 is ANQGSEA. The CDR3 DNA reads TGCAGCGTTGTGAGCGGGGGATACAATGAGCAGTTCTTC. Residues: CSVVSGGYNEQFF.

The gene calls are TRBV5-8 and TRBJ1-5, with D possibly TRBD1 on 5 matching bases. Germline loops: CDR1 SGHTS, CDR2 YDEGEE. Between the trimmed V and J ends, which lost 3 bases and 0 bases, there was a span of 19 bases. The CDR3 consists of 18 residues. The CDR3 DNA reads TGTGCCAGCAGCTGGGGGGGGAGGTTATATTATAGCAATCAGCCCCAGCATTTT. Translated: CASSWGGRLYYSNQPQHF.

This rearrangement joins TRBV27 to TRBJ2-7; D is perhaps TRBD1 (6 bases). Per the germline V gene, CDR1 is MNHEY and CDR2 is SMNVEV (reference sequence). The CDR3 is 13 amino acids. V was clipped by 3 bases and J by 1 base, with 7 bases between them. The CDR3 bases are TGTGCCAGCAGTTTGGGGGCTTCCTACGAGCAGTACTTC. Translated, it gives CASSLGASYEQYF.

In its sample, this clone was seen once. The junction does not match germline at one end; this may be a read error. The DNA for the CDR3 is TGTGCCGGCAGTTTATCGGGAGGTGACAGGGCGCCCTACGAGCAGTACTTC. It is translated as CAGSLSGGDRAPYEQYF. The chain couples TRBV27 to TRBJ2-7, with D perhaps TRBD1 or TRBD2 (7 bases each). Germline CDR1 MNHEY, CDR2 SMNVEV (reference sequence). The CDR3 consists of 17 residues.

The rearrangement uses TRBV4-1 and TRBJ2-2; tentatively, D is TRBD2 (6 bases). The length of the CDR3 is 14 residues. Germline values: CDR1 MGHRA, CDR2 YSYEKL. With 4 bases removed from V and 7 bases from J, the gap between germline ends came to 13 bases. The chain's CDR3 is CASSLRVGGGELFF. The CDR3 DNA follows: TGCGCCAGCAGCCTCCGCGTGGGAGGCGGGGAGCTGTTTTTT.

This rearrangement joins TRBV7-6 to TRBJ2-2; D is undetermined. The length of the CDR3 is 11 residues. In germline, CDR1 is SGHVS, CDR2 FNYEAQ. Trimming cost V 5 bases and J 5 bases, with 3 bases left between them. The CDR3 DNA reads TGTGCCAGCAGCCAGACCGGGGAGCTGTTTTTT. Translating it yields CASSQTGELFF.

The chain is built from TRBV7-9 and TRBJ2-3; D gene uncertain. V was clipped by 2 bases and J by 2 bases, with 11 bases between them. This CDR3 region has 15 residues. CDR1 is SEHNR, CDR2 FQNEAQ, per germline (reference sequence). The CDR3 loop reads CASSLTRSVTDTQYF. The CDR3 DNA follows: TGTGCCAGCAGCTTAACCAGAAGTGTCACAGATACGCAGTATTTT.

The rearrangement joins TRBV27 to TRBJ1-1; a possible D gene is TRBD1 (5 bases). CDR1 and CDR2 (germline): MNHEY, SMNVEV (reference sequence). Deletions cut 1 base from V and 2 bases from J, with 8 bases between. This CDR3 comprises 14 residues. The CDR3 sequence: CASSLLGVNTEAFF. The CDR3 bases are TGTGCCAGCAGTTTATTAGGGGTCAACACTGAAGCTTTCTTT.

This chain joins TRBV4-1 and TRBJ1-5, with D unclear. CDR1 and CDR2 from the germline V gene are MGHRA and YSYEKL. V lost 3 bases and J lost 5, with 14 bases in between. The CDR3 runs to 15 residues. DNA for the CDR3: TGCGCCAGCAGCCAGGCTAATGACGGGTATCAGCCCCAGCATTTT. It encodes CASSQANDGYQPQHF.

This clone has a single count. This sequence joins TRBV5-4 and TRBJ2-1; D perhaps matches TRBD1 (9 bases). The V end lost 4 bases, the J end lost 4 bases, and 18 bases lay between the germline ends. Per the germline V gene, CDR1 is SGHNT and CDR2 is YYREEE (reference sequence). The length of the CDR3 is 16 residues. The CDR3 nucleotides read TGTGCCAGCAGCCCCGGGGGGGGACAGGGATACAATGAGCAGTTCTTC. Translating gives CASSPGGGQGYNEQFF.

V gene TRBV7-9 combines with J gene TRBJ2-2; D may be TRBD2 (5 bases). The CDR3 loop spans 18 amino acids. The V gene's germline CDR1 is SEHNR and CDR2 FQNEAQ (reference sequence). The V end was cut by 7 bases, the J end by 5 bases, with 26 bases between. In DNA, the CDR3 is TGTGCCAGCACAAATCCGGTGGGAGAGTTTATACAGACCGGGGAGCTGTTTTTT. It yields the protein CASTNPVGEFIQTGELFF. The variable domain in full, completed from reference TRBV7-9 and TRBJ2-2, reads DTGVSQNPRHKITKRGQNVTFRCDPISEHNRLYWYRQTLGQGPEFLTYFQNEAQLEKSRLLSDRFSAERPKGSFSTLEIQRTEQGDSAMYLCASTNPVGEFIQTGELFFGEGSRLTVL.

The V gene is TRBV27, the J gene TRBJ1-5; a weak D match, TRBD1 (5 bases). V was clipped by 2 bases and J by 2 bases, with 7 bases between them. This CDR3 has 14 residues. The germline gives CDR1 MNHEY, CDR2 SMNVEV (reference sequence). CDR3 in amino acids: CASSLTTGNQPQHF. CDR3 nucleotide sequence: TGTGCCAGCAGTTTAACGACAGGCAATCAGCCCCAGCATTTT.

This chain joins TRBV19 and TRBJ1-2; tentatively, D is TRBD1 (6 bases). CDR3 length: 17 amino acids. V shed 7 bases and J shed 4 bases, with 25 bases lying between them. Germline V gene sequence: CDR1 LNHDA, CDR2 SQIVND (reference sequence). This chain's CDR3 is CASTQLGRGLSIYGYTF. The CDR3 nucleotides are TGTGCCAGTACCCAACTGGGCAGGGGCCTTTCTATCTATGGCTACACCTTC.

The V and J genes are TRBV5-1 and TRBJ2-7, with 7 bases matching TRBD1. The CDR3 loop spans 13 amino acids. Germline CDR1 reads SGHRS; CDR2 reads YFSETQ. V lost 3 bases to trimming and J lost 3 bases; unmatched junction nucleotides: 3. The CDR3 protein is CASSSDRVYEQYF. For the CDR3, the DNA is TGCGCCAGCAGCTCCGACAGGGTCTACGAGCAGTACTTC.

This sequence joins TRBV27 and TRBJ2-7; 9 positions agree with TRBD1. The trim removed 5 bases at V and 5 bases at J, leaving 10 bases unmatched. Looked up from germline, CDR1 is MNHEY and CDR2 is SMNVEV (reference sequence). The CDR3 spans 15 residues. The chain's CDR3 is CASSHRTGVVHEQYF. CDR3 nucleotide sequence: TGTGCCAGCAGTCACCGGACAGGGGTAGTCCACGAGCAGTACTTC.

The V gene is TRBV2, the J gene TRBJ2-1; the match to TRBD2 covers 9 bases. The CDR3 sequence is 16 residues long. Trimming removed 7 bases from V and 8 bases from J; junction bases left unmatched: 15. Germline-derived CDR1 and CDR2 are SNHLY and FYNNEI. CDR3 coding DNA: TGTGCCAGCATGGGCTCTAGCGGGGCGGGAGGGGATGAGCAGTTCTTC. Amino acids: CASMGSSGAGGDEQFF. Full variable domain (remainder filled in from reference TRBV2 and TRBJ2-1): EPEVTQTPSHQVTQMGQEVILRCVPISNHLYFYWYRQILGQKVEFLVSFYNNEISEKSEIFDDQFSVERPDGSNFTLKIRSTKLEDSAMYFCASMGSSGAGGDEQFFGPGTRLTVL.